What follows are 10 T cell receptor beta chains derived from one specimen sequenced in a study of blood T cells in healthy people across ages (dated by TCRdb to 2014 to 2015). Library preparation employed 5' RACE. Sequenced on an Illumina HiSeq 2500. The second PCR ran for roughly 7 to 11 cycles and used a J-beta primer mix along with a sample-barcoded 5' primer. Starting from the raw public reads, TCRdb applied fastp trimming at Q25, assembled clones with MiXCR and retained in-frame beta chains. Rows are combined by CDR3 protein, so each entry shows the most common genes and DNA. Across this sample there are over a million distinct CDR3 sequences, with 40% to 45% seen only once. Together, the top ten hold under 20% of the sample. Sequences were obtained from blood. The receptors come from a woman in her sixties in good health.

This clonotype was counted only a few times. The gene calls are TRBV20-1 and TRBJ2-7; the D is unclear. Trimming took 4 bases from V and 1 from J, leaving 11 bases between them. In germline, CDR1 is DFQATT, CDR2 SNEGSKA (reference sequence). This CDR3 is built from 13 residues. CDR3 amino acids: CSAIGRFSYEQYF. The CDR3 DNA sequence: TGCAGTGCTATTGGTCGGTTTTCCTACGAGCAGTACTTC.

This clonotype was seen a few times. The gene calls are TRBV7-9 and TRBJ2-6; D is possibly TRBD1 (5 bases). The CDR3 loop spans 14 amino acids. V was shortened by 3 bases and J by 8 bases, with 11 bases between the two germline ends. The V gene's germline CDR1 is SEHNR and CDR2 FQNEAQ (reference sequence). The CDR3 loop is CASSFSGSSNVLTF. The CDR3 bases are TGTGCCAGCAGCTTTTCAGGGTCGTCCAACGTCCTGACTTTC.

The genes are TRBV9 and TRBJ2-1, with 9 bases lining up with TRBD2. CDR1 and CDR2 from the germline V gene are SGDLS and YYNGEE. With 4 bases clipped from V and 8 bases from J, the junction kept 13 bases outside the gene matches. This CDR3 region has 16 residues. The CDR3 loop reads CASSPRFAGGGDEQFF. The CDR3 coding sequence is TGTGCCAGCAGCCCCCGTTTTGCGGGAGGGGGTGATGAGCAGTTCTTC. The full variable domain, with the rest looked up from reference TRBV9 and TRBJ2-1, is DSGVTQTPKHLITATGQRVTLRCSPRSGDLSVYWYQQSLDQGLQFLIQYYNGEERAKGNILERFSAQQFPDLHSELNLSSLELGDSALYFCASSPRFAGGGDEQFFGPGTRLTVL.

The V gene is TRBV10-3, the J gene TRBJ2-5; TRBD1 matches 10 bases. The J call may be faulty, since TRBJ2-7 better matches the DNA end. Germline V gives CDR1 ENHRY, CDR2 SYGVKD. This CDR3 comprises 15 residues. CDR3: CAITTGTGEIREQYF. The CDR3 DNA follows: TGTGCCATCACCACTGGGACAGGGGAAATCCGCGAGCAGTACTTC.

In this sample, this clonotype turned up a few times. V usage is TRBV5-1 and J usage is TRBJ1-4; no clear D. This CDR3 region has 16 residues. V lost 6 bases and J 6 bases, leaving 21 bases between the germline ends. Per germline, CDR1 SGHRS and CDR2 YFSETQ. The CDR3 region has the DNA TGCGCCAGCACGTTAGGAGGGCGATTGCGTGATGAAAAACTGTTTTTT. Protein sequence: CASTLGGRLRDEKLFF.

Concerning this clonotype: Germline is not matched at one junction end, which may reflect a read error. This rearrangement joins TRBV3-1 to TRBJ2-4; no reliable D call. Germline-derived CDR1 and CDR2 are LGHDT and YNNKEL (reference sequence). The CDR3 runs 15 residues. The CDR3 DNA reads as TGTGCCAGCAGCCAAGATCTAATAGCTAAAAACATTCGGTACTTC. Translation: CASSQDLIAKNIRYF.

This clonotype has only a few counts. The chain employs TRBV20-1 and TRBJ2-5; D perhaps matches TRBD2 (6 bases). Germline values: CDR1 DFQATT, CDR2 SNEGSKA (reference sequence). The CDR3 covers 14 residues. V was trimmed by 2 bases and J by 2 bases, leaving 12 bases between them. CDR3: CSARSEGRQETQYF. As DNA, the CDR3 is TGCAGTGCTAGATCGGAGGGAAGGCAAGAGACCCAGTACTTC.

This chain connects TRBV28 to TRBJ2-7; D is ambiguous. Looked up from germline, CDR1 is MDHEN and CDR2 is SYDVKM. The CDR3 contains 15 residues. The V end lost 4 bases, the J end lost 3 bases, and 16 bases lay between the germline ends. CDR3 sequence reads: CASSSVTGVGYEQYF. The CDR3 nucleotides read TGTGCCAGCAGTTCCGTGACTGGGGTGGGCTACGAGCAGTACTTC.

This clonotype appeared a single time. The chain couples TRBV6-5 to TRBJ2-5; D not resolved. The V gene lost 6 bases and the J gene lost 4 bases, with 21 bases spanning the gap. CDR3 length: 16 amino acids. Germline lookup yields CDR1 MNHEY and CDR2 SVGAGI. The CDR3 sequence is CASRPRAGRSRETQYF. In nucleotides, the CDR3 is TGTGCCAGCAGGCCTAGGGCAGGACGTTCGCGAGAGACCCAGTACTTC.

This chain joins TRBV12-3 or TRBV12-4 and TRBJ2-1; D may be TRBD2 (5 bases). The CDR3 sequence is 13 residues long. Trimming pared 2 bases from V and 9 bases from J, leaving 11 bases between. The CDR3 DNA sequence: TGTGCCAGCAGTTTATTGGCTCGGGGTGAGCAGTTCTTC. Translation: CASSLLARGEQFF.